This TCR beta chain was profiled in a study of blood T cell repertoires in COVID-19 (TCRdb year 2020). Turning to the overall study: Samples from collaborators originated in the United States, Italy and Spain and spanned both the acute and convalescent phases of COVID-19. Deeply sampled blood TCRbeta repertoires from subjects exposed to, actively infected with, or recovered from COVID-19 were included in the dataset. The prospective study material was composed of cDNA or gDNA derived from T cells, B-cell-depleted T cells, or PBMCs. The repertoires were made available in a free public database intended to serve as a resource for research on the immune response to SARS-CoV-2. A de-identified subject ID, COVID-19 status, age in years and sex were almost always included in the sample metadata. The samples were drawn from two sources: the first 160 participants of the ongoing ImmuneRACE study, and 1,200 or so subjects contributed by 6 global collaborators. Where available, HLA class I and class II types were obtained from metadata supplied by the sample provider rather than from assay-based typing. General conclusions and limits of the study: The amount of clinical and demographic metadata varied by source and participant and was provided uncurated.

The junction carries 9 bases between V and J, which are trimmed by 1 base and 0 bases respectively. The germline V gene provides CDR1 SGHRS and CDR2 YFSETQ. The CDR3 goes from the cysteine to the phenylalanine over 15 residues. Left in the record is the CDR3 DNA by itself, 45 bases read in frame from the first base. Collaborating institutions collected whole blood in K2EDTA tubes following their own protocols. For TCRbeta analysis, collaborator samples were shipped as frozen whole blood, as isolated PBMCs, or as DNA extracted from either sample type. TCRbeta CDR3 regions were amplified from genomic DNA by means of the immunoSEQ Assay, a bias-controlled multiplex PCR. The paper's data handling went like this. The number of nucleated cells in each sample was estimated from the amplification of reference gene primers within the assay. Sequence reads were collapsed and filtered to measure the absolute abundance of every unique TCRbeta CDR3 rearrangement. Productive Simpson clonality was computed per sample as the square root of Simpson's diversity index over productive rearrangements. TCRdb took over this immuneACCESS table, retaining in-frame rearrangements with V and J assigned. Such tables are incomplete; in checked studies, under half of the missing clones stem from an unresolved V gene, and the remainder is unexplained. V and J calls and clone size are copied from that table; D and trimming were computed from the DNA. This sample lists around 180,000 clones; 86% were detected once. Under 3.5% of the sample lies in the top ten.

A note on this clone: Its antigen is still unknown. It has no much larger one-base neighbor in the sample; base qualities were not kept.

The receptor chain draws on TRBV5-1 and TRBJ2-3, with the identity of the D gene unclear. Sequencing used peripheral blood. This receptor was obtained from a woman in her 30s with active or convalescent COVID-19. The sequence in DNA is TGCGCCAGCAGCTTGATCCCCTCGAGCACAGATACGCAGTATTTT. This sequence encodes CASSLIPSSTDTQYF.